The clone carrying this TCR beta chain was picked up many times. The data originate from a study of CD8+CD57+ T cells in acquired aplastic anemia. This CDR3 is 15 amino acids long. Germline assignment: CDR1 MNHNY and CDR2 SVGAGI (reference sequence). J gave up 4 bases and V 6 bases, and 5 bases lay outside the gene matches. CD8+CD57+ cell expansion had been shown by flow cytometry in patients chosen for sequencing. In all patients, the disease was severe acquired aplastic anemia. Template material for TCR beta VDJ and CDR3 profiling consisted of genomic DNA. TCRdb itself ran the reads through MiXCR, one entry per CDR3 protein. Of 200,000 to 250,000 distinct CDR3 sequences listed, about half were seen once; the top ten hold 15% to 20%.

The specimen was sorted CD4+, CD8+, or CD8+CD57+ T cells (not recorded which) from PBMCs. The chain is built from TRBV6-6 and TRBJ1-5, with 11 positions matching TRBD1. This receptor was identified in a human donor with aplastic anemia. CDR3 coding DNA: TGTGCCAGCAGCCGCGGGACAGGGGGGAATCAGCCCCAGCATTTT. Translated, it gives CASSRGTGGNQPQHF.